This TCR beta chain came from a study of T cell repertoires in cytomegalovirus infection (dated by TCRdb to the late 2010s). Describing the broader study: Recently identified HLA-C-restricted CMV epitopes, whose presentation resists viral immunomodulation, were targeted by peptide stimulations together with well-studied HLA-B-restricted epitopes. Donor HLA type was relevant to the analysis, as public TCR beta signatures indicated carriage of CMV infection together with the matching HLA type.

Findings and caveats that apply to the study as a whole: In both this cohort and an independent roughly 400-donor cohort, the cumulative frequency of public TCR beta family members distinguished carriers of CMV infection plus the relevant HLA type. The ex vivo response was dominated by HLA-C-restricted CMV-specific TCR beta clonotypes, which also provided the single most frequent clonotype in two of eight donors.

Points on this clonotype: There is no known antigen for this receptor. Per-base quality was not reported, and no clone a single base away is much larger than it.

The CDR3 spans 16 residues, from the cysteine through the phenylalanine. Only CDR3 DNA remains: 48 bases, in frame from the first base. The germline V gene specifies SGHTA as CDR1 and FQGTGA as CDR2. Trimming removed 1 base from V and 3 bases from J; the gene matches leave 2 bases unexplained. Sequencing took place on an Illumina HiSeq 1500. TCRdb reanalyzed the raw reads on its own, using fastp at Q25 for trimming and MiXCR for clone calling, and kept in-frame beta chains. A single entry per CDR3 protein holds the most common genes and DNA from its merged rows. The sample contains 900,000 to 950,000 distinct CDR3 sequences, around a third of them found a single time. The ten largest clonotypes hold about an eighth of the sample. Reading the label with the study, this specimen's treatment or condition is: in vitro stimulation with specific CMV peptide epitopes to enrich CMV-specific T cells.

The specimen was cultured CD8+ T cells from PBMCs, collected from culture after CMV antigen stimulation. This clonotype originated in a human donor in good health (CMV status not recorded). Some clones in this sample may be carry-over from other donors' samples. The V and J segments used are TRBV7-3 and TRBJ2-5, with 13 bases aligning to TRBD2. Here is the DNA: TGTGCCAGCAGCTTAATAGGACTAGCGGGGGAAGAGACCCAGTACTTC. Its protein is CASSLIGLAGEETQYF.